A single count supports the clone carrying this T cell receptor beta chain. Additional DNA sequences in this sample encode the identical CDR3. This sample was taken from a study of blood T cell repertoires in COVID-19. Overall study: Specimens from acute and convalescent COVID-19 originated in the United States, Italy and Spain. T cells, B-cell-depleted T cells, or PBMCs supplied cDNA or gDNA.

Original methodology: By means of reference gene primer amplification, nucleated cell counts were estimated. The assay was immunoSEQ multiplex PCR, and TCRdb's table has in-frame clones only and misses some. V, J and clone size reflect that table, while D and trimming were determined from the DNA. The sample includes about 54,000 clones, roughly nine tenths of them seen just once. There are 12 residues in the CDR3. V was cut by 6 bases and J by 4 bases, with 8 bases left in between. The TCR originated in a woman between 35 and 50 years old with active COVID-19. Sequenced sample: peripheral blood. The chain joins TRBV12-3 or TRBV12-4 to TRBJ2-3; D might be TRBD1 (6 bases). In DNA form, the CDR3 reads TGTGCCAGCAGCCCAGGGGCAGATACGCAGTATTTT. It yields the protein CASSPGADTQYF.